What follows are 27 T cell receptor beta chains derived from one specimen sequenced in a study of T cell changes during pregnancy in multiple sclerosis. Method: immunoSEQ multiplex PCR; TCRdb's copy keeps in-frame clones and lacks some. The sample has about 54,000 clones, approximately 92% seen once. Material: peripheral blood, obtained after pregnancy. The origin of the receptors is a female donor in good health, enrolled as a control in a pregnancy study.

This chain's CDR3 is CASSPGLIAGAVEQFF. In DNA form, the CDR3 reads TGTGCCAGCAGCCCCGGGTTAATAGCGGGAGCGGTTGAGCAGTTCTTC. The chain combines TRBV7-6 with TRBJ2-1; 9 bases are shared with TRBD2. The V gene's germline CDR1 is SGHVS and CDR2 FNYEAQ. The CDR3 length is 16 residues. The ends lost 5 bases at V and 9 bases at J; junction bases unmatched: 14.

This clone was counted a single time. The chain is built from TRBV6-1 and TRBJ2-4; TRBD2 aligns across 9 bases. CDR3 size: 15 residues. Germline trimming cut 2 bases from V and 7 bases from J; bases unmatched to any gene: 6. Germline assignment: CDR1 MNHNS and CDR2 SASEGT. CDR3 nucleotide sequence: TGTGCCAGCAGTGAACACGGGACTAGCTTCAACATTCAGTACTTC. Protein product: CASSEHGTSFNIQYF.

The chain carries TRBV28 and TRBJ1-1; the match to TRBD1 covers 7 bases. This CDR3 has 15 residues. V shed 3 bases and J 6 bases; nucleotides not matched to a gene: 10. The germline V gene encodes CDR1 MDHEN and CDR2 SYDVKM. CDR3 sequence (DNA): TGTGCCAGCAGTTTCCAGACACCCGGGACAGCTGAAGCTTTCTTT. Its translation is CASSFQTPGTAEAFF.

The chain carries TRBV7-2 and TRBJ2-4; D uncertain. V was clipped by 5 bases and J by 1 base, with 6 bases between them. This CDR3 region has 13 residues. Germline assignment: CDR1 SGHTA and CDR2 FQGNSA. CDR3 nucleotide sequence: TGTGCCAGCAGCCCCAGGGCCAAAAACATTCAGTACTTC. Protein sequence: CASSPRAKNIQYF.

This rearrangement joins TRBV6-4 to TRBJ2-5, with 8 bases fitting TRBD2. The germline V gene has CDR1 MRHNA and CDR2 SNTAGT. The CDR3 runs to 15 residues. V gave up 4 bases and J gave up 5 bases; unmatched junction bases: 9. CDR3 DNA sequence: TGTGCCAGCAGTGTCTCGGCGGGGGGTTCTGAGACCCAGTACTTC. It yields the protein CASSVSAGGSETQYF.

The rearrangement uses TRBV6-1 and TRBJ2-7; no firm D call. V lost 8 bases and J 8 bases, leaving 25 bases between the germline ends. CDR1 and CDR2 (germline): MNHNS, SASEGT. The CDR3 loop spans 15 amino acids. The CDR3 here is CASQAQLGRNEKQYF. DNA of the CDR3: TGTGCCAGCCAGGCGCAATTGGGTAGAAACGAGAAGCAGTACTTC.

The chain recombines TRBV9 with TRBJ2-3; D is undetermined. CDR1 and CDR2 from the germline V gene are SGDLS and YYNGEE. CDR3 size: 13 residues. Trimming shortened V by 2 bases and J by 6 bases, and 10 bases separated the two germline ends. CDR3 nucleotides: TGTGCCAGCAGCGTTGCTAATGCTGATACGCAGTATTTT. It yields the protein CASSVANADTQYF. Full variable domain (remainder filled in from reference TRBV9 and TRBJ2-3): DSGVTQTPKHLITATGQRVTLRCSPRSGDLSVYWYQQSLDQGLQFLIQYYNGEERAKGNILERFSAQQFPDLHSELNLSSLELGDSALYFCASSVANADTQYFGPGTRLTVL.

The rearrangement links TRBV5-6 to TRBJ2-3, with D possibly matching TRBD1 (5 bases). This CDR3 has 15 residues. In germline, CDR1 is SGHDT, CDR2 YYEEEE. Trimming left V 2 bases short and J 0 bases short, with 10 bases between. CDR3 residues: CASSLVQESTDTQYF. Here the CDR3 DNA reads TGTGCCAGCAGCTTAGTACAGGAGAGCACAGATACGCAGTATTTT.

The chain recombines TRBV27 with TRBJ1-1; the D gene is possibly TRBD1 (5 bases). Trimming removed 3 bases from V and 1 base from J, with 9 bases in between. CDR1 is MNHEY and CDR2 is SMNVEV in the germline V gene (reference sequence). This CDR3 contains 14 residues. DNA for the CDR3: TGTGCCAGCAGTTTCTCCAGGGCGAACACTGAAGCTTTCTTT. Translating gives CASSFSRANTEAFF.

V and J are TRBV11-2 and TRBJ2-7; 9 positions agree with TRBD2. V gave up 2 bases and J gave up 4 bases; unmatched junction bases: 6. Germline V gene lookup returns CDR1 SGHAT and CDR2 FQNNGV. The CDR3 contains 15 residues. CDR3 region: CASSLSISGGYEQYF. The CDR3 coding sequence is TGTGCCAGCAGCTTAAGTATTAGCGGGGGTTACGAGCAGTACTTC.

The CDR3 is CASSIRGWSTEAFF. For the CDR3, the DNA is TGTGCCAGTAGTATTAGGGGTTGGAGCACTGAAGCTTTCTTT. The chain links TRBV19 to TRBJ1-1; tentatively, D is TRBD1 (5 bases). The germline V gene encodes CDR1 LNHDA and CDR2 SQIVND (reference sequence). The CDR3 covers 14 residues. Trimming cost V 3 bases and J 4 bases, with 12 bases left between them.

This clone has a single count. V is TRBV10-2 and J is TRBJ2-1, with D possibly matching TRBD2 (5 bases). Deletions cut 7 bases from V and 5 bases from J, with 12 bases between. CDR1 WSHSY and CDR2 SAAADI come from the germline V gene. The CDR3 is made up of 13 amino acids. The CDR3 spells CASTASSHNEQFF. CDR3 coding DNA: TGCGCCAGCACGGCTAGCAGCCACAATGAGCAGTTCTTC.

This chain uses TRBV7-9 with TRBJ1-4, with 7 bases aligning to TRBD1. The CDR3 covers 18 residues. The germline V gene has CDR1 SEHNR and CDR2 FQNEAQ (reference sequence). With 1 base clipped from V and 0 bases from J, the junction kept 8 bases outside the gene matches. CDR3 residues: CASSLGGGGLATNEKLFF. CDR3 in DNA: TGTGCCAGCAGCTTAGGAGGGGGCGGACTTGCAACTAATGAAAAACTGTTTTTT.

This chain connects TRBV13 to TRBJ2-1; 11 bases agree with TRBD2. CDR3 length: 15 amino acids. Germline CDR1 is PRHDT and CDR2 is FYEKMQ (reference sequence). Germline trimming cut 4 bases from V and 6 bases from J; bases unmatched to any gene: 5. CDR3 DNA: TGTGCCAGCAGCTCCGGGACTAGCGGTCTCAATGAGCAGTTCTTC. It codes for CASSSGTSGLNEQFF. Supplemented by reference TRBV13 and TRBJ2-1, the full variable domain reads AAGVIQSPRHLIKEKRETATLKCYPIPRHDTVYWYQQGPGQDPQFLISFYEKMQSDKGSIPDRFSAQQFSDYHSELNMSSLELGDSALYFCASSSGTSGLNEQFFGPGTRLTVL.

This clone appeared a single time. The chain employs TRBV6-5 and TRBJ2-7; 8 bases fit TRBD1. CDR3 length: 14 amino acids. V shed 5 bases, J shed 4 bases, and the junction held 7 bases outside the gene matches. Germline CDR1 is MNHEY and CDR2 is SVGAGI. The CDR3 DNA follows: TGTGCCAGCAGTCCAGCCGGGACAGGATACGAGCAGTACTTC. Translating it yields CASSPAGTGYEQYF.

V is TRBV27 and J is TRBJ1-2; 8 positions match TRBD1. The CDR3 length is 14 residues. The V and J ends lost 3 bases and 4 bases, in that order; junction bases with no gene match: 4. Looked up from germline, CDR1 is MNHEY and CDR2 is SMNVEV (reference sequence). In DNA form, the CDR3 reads TGTGCCAGCAGTTTGAGACAGGGGATCTATGGCTACACCTTC. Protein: CASSLRQGIYGYTF.

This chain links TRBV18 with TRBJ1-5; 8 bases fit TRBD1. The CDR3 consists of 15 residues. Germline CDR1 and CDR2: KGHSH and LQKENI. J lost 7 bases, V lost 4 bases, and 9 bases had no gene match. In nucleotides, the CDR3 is TGTGCCAGCTCACAGAATACAGGGGGTGAACAGCCCCAGCATTTT. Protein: CASSQNTGGEQPQHF.

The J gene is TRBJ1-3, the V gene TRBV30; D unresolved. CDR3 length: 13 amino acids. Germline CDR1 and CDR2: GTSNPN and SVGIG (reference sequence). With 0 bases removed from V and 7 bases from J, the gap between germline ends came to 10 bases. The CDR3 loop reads CAWSVLGMNTIYF. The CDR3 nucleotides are TGTGCCTGGAGTGTACTAGGGATGAACACCATATATTTT.

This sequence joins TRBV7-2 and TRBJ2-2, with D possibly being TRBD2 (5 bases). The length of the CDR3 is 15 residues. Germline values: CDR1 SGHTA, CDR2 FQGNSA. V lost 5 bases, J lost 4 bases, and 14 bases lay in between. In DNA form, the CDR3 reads TGTGCCAGCAGCCCCGAGGCGGGCTCCACCGGGGAGCTGTTTTTT. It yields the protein CASSPEAGSTGELFF.

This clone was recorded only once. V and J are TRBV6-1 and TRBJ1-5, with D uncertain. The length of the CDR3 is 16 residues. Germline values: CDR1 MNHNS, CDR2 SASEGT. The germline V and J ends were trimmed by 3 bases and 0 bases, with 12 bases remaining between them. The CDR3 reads CASSEGNRISNQPQHF. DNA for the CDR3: TGTGCCAGCAGTGAGGGTAACAGAATTAGCAATCAGCCCCAGCATTTT.

CDR3 region: CASSPPAGGVQETQYF. The CDR3 DNA sequence: TGTGCCAGCTCACCACCGGCCGGGGGGGTCCAAGAGACCCAGTACTTC. This chain uses TRBV18 with TRBJ2-5, with 8 bases aligning to TRBD2. Germline CDR1 KGHSH, CDR2 LQKENI. CDR3 size: 16 residues. The ends lost 0 bases at V and 1 base at J; junction bases unmatched: 4. The full variable domain, its missing parts supplied by reference TRBV18 and TRBJ2-5, is NAGVMQNPRHLVRRRGQEARLRCSPMKGHSHVYWYRQLPEEGLKFMVYLQKENIIDESGMPKERFSAEFPKEGPSILRIQQVVRGDSAAYFCASSPPAGGVQETQYFGPGTRLLVL.

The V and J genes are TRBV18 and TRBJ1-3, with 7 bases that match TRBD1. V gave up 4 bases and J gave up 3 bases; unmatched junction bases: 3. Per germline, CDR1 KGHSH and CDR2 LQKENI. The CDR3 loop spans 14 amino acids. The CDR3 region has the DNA TGTGCCAGCTCACTCCGGGACAGTGGAAACACCATATATTTT. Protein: CASSLRDSGNTIYF. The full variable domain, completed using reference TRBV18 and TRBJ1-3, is NAGVMQNPRHLVRRRGQEARLRCSPMKGHSHVYWYRQLPEEGLKFMVYLQKENIIDESGMPKERFSAEFPKEGPSILRIQQVVRGDSAAYFCASSLRDSGNTIYFGEGSWLTVV.

In DNA, the CDR3 is TGTGCCAGTAGTATGGCGCGGGGGGTCACCGGGGAGCTGTTTTTT. It yields the protein CASSMARGVTGELFF. The rearrangement joins TRBV19 to TRBJ2-2, with 8 bases matching TRBD2. CDR1 is LNHDA, CDR2 SQIVND, per germline (reference sequence). The CDR3 contains 15 residues. The ends lost 3 bases at V and 4 bases at J; junction bases unmatched: 4.

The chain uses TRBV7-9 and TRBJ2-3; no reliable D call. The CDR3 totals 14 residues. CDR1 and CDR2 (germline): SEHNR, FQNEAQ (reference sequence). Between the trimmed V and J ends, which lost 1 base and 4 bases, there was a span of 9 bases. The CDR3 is CASSLGIPADTQYF. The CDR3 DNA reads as TGTGCCAGCAGCTTAGGTATTCCCGCAGATACGCAGTATTTT.

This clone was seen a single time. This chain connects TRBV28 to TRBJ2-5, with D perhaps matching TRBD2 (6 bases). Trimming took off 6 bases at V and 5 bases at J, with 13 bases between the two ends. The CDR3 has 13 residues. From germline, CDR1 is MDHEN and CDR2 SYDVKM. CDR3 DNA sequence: TGTGCCAGCAGCTACGGACTAATTGAGACCCAGTACTTC. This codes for CASSYGLIETQYF.

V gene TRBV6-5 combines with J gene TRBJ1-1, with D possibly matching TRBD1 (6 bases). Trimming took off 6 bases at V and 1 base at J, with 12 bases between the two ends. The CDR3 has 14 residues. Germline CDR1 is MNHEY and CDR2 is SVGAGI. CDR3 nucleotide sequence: TGTGCCAGCAGCCGAGACAGGCCGAACACTGAAGCTTTCTTT. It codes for CASSRDRPNTEAFF.

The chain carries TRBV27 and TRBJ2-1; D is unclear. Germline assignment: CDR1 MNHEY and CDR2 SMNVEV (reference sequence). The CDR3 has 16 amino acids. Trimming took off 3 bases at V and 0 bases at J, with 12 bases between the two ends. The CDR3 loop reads CASSFSILSSYNEQFF. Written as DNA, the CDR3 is TGTGCCAGCAGTTTTTCCATCCTGAGCTCCTACAATGAGCAGTTCTTC.